This T cell receptor beta chain was retrieved from a study of cytomegalovirus exposure and HLA in healthy donors. As for this clone: What it binds is not known.

Both 60 Vbeta primers and 13 Jbeta primers went into the PCR. Profiled with immunoSEQ multiplex PCR; TCRdb holds only in-frame clones, not every one. The data show approximately 73,000 clones, around 58% seen once. Unmatched junction bases numbered 0, after V lost 0 bases and J lost 4 bases. The germline gives CDR1 SGHTA, CDR2 FQGNSA. The CDR3 covers 13 residues. Study-wide points: CMV serostatus was the sole immune exposure data available. Using a false discovery rate of 0.05, a later analysis showed that approximately 17,000 TCR beta sequences were associated with HLA alleles.

The chain recombines TRBV7-2 with TRBJ2-7, with 7 positions matching TRBD2. This TCR was recovered from a man in his thirties or forties in good health and CMV-seropositive. Material for sequencing was PBMCs. The CDR3 spells CASSLAGGYEQYF. The CDR3 DNA reads TGTGCCAGCAGCTTAGCGGGAGGGTACGAGCAGTACTTC.